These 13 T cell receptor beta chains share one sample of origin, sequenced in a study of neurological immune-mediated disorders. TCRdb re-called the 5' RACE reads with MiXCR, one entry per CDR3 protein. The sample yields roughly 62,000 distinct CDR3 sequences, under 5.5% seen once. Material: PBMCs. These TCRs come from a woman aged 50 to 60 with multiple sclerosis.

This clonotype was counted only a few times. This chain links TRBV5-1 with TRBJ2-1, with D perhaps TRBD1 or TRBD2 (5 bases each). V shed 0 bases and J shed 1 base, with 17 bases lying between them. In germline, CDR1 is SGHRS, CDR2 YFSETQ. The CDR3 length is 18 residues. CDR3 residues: CASSLAGTSSRSYNEQFF. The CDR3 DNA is TGCGCCAGCAGCTTGGCAGGGACGTCATCTCGGTCCTACAATGAGCAGTTCTTC.

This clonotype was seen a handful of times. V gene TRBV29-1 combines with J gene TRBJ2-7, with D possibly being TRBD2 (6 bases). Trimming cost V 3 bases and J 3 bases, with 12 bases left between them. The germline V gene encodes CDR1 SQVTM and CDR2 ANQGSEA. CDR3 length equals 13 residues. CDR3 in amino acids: CSVESGENYEQYF. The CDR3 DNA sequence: TGCAGCGTTGAGTCGGGGGAGAACTACGAGCAGTACTTC.

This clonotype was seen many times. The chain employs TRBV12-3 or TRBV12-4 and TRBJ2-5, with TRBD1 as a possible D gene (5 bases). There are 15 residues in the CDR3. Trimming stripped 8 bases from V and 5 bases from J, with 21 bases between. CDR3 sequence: CASSYRSSGRETQYF. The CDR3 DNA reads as TGTGCCAGCTCCTACAGGAGCTCCGGGCGGGAGACCCAGTACTTC.

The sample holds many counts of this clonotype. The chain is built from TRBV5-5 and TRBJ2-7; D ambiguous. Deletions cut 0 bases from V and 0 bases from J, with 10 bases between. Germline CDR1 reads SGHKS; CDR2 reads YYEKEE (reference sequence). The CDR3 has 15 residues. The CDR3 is CASSLEVPSSYEQYV. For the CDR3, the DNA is TGTGCCAGCAGCTTGGAGGTACCTAGCTCCTACGAGCAGTACGTC.

CDR3 in amino acids: CASSLGQGLETQYF. The CDR3 DNA reads as TGCGCCAGCAGCTTAGGACAGGGGCTAGAGACCCAGTACTTC. The chain uses TRBV5-1 and TRBJ2-5; 9 bases are shared with TRBD1. V lost 2 bases, J lost 4 bases, and 3 bases stayed unmatched. Germline V gene lookup returns CDR1 SGHRS and CDR2 YFSETQ. The CDR3 is made up of 14 amino acids.

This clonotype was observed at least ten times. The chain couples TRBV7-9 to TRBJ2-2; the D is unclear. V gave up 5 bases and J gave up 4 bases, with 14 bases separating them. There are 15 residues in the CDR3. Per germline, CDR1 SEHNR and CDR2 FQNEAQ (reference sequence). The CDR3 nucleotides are TGTGCCAGCAGCCAAAGGGATTCACGCACCGGGGAGCTGTTTTTT. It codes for CASSQRDSRTGELFF.

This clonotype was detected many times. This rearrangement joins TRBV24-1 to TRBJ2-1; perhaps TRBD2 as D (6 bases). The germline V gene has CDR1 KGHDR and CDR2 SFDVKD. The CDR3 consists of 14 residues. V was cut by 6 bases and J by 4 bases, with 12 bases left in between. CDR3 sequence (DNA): TGTGCCACCAGTCGCCGGGGGACTTACAATGAGCAGTTCTTC. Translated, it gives CATSRRGTYNEQFF.

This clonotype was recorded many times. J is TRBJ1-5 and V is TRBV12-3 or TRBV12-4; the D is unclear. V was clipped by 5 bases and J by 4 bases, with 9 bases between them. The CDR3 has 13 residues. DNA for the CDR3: TGTGCCAGCAGTCTGCACGGGAATCAGCCCCAGCATTTT. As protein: CASSLHGNQPQHF.

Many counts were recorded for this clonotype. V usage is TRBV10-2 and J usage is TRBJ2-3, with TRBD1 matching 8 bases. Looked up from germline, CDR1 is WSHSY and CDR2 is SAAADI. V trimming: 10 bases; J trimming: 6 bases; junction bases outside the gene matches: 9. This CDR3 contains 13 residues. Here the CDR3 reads CATQDREHDTQYF. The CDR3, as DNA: TGCGCCACCCAGGACAGGGAGCATGATACGCAGTATTTT.

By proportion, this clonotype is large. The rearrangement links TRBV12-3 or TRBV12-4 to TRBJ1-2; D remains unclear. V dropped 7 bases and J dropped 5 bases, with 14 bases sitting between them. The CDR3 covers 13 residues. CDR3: CASTPSGIYGYTF. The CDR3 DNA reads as TGTGCCAGCACCCCATCGGGGATTTATGGCTACACCTTC.

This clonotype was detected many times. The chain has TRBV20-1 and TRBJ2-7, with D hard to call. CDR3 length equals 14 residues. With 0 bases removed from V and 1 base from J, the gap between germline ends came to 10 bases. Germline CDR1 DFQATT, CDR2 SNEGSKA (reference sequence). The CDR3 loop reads CSARDATKSYEQYV. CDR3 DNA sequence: TGCAGTGCTAGAGATGCGACAAAATCCTACGAGCAGTACGTC.

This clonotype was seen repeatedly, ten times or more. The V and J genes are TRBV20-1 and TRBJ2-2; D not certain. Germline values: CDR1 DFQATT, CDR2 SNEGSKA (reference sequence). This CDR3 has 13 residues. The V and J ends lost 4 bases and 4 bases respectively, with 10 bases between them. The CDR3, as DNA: TGCAGTGCTAACCCCCAACGCACCGGGGAGCTGTTTTTT. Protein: CSANPQRTGELFF.

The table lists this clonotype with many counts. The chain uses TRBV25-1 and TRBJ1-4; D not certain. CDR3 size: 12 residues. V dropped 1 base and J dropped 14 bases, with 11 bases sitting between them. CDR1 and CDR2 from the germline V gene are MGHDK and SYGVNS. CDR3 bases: TGTGCCAGCAGTGAATCATTAGGATCTCTGTTTTTT. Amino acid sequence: CASSESLGSLFF.